This T cell receptor beta chain was captured in a study of T cell repertoires in cytomegalovirus infection. Study context: CMV infection and matching HLA type were both indicated by public TCR beta signatures.

Each CDR3 protein gets one entry after TCRdb re-called the reads with MiXCR. The data show around 130,000 distinct CDR3 sequences, with more than 20% seen just once and roughly 35% held by the top ten. This clonotype has more than one count but fewer than ten. Its antigen is not identified. Germline-derived CDR1 and CDR2 are SGHDT and YYEEEE. CDR3 length: 15 residues. With 4 bases clipped from V and 10 bases from J, the junction kept 13 bases outside the gene matches. The sequenced material came from PBMCs, sequenced either directly or after in vitro stimulation (not recorded which). The clonotype was recovered from a human donor in good health (CMV status not recorded). Some clones in this sample may be carry-over from other donors' samples. V is TRBV5-6 and J is TRBJ2-3; 9 bases are a match to TRBD1. This chain's CDR3 is CASSPGQGRKAAQYF. CDR3 DNA: TGTGCCAGCAGCCCTGGACAGGGGCGGAAGGCTGCGCAGTATTTT.